This T cell receptor beta chain was recorded in a study of T cells after yellow fever vaccination. Study summary: Fractions with few cells were prepared using SMART-Seq v4 Ultra Low Input. Overall study results and limits: Boosting was followed by the reappearance of most primary-vaccination clones (around 95% CD4, around 86% CD8).

This clonotype was detected many times. The antigen is unknown. A single record per CDR3 protein comes from TCRdb applying MiXCR to the 5' RACE reads. The sample gives 300,000 to 350,000 distinct CDR3 sequences, around 3.9% of which show up once; roughly 26% is in the top ten. V shed 5 bases and J shed 6 bases, with 12 bases lying between them. Germline loops: CDR1 SGHTA, CDR2 FQGNSA. The CDR3 runs to 13 residues. The clonotype comes from a man aged 18 to 35 who received the YFV17D yellow fever vaccine. The rearrangement links TRBV7-2 to TRBJ2-3, with D hard to call. The sequenced sample was PBMCs, obtained 5 days after the yellow fever booster vaccination. The CDR3 reads CASSRVGRDTQYF. CDR3 coding DNA: TGTGCCAGCAGCCGGGTGGGCCGGGATACGCAGTATTTT.